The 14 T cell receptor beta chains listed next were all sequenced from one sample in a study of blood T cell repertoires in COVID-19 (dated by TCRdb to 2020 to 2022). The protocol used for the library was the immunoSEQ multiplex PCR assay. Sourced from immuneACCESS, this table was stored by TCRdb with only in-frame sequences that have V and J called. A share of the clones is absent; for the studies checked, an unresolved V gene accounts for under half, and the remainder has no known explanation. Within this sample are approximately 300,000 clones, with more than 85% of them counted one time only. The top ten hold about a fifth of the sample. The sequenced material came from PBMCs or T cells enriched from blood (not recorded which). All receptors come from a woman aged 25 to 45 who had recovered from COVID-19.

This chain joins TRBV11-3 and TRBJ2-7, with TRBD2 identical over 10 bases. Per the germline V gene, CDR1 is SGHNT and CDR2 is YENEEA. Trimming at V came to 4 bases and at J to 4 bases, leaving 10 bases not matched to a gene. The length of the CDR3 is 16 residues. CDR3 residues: CASSWSTSGVIYEQYF. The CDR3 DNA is TGTGCCAGCAGCTGGAGTACTAGCGGGGTTATATACGAGCAGTACTTC.

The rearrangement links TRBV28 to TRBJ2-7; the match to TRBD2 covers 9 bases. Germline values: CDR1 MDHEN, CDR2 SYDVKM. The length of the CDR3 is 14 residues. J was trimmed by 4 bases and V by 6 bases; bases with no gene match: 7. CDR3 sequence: CASRPGLAGYEQYF. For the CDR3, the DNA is TGTGCCAGCAGACCCGGGCTAGCGGGGTACGAGCAGTACTTC.

The CDR3 DNA is TGTGCCAGCAGCTTGACTAGAGAGAGGGCGAAGTCCGGGGAGCTGTTTTTT. It encodes CASSLTRERAKSGELFF. The chain employs TRBV7-3 and TRBJ2-2, with a tentative D call TRBD2 (6 bases). Trimming cost V 3 bases and J 6 bases, with 20 bases left between them. The CDR3 is 17 amino acids. Germline V gene lookup returns CDR1 SGHTA and CDR2 FQGTGA. The whole variable domain, filled in from reference TRBV7-3 and TRBJ2-2, reads GAGVSQTPSNKVTEKGKYVELRCDPISGHTALYWYRQSLGQGPEFLIYFQGTGAADDSGLPNDRFFAVRPEGSVSTLKIQRTERGDSAVYLCASSLTRERAKSGELFFGEGSRLTVL.

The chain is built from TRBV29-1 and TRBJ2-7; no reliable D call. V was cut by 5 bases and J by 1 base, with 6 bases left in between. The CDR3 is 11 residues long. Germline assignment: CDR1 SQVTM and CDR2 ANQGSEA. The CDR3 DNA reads TGCAGCGTTACAAAATCCTACGAGCAGTACTTC. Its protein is CSVTKSYEQYF.

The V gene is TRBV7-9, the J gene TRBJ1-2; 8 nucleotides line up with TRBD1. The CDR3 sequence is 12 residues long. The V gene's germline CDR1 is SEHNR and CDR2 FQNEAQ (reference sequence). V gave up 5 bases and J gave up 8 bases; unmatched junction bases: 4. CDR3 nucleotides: TGTGCCAGCAGCCCCGGGACAGGAGGCTACACCTTC. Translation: CASSPGTGGYTF.

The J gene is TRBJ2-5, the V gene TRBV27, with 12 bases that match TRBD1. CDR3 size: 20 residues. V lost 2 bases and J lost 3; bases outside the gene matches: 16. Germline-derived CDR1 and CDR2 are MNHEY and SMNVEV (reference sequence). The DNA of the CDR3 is TGTGCCAGCAGTTTAAGGATCCGGGACAGGGGGCGAGGGGCGGAAGAGACCCAGTACTTC. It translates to CASSLRIRDRGRGAEETQYF.

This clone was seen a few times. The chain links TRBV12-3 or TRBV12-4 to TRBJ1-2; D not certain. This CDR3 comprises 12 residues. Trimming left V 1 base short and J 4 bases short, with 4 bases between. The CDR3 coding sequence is TGTGCCAGCAGTTTAGGAGTCTATGGCTACACCTTC. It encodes CASSLGVYGYTF.

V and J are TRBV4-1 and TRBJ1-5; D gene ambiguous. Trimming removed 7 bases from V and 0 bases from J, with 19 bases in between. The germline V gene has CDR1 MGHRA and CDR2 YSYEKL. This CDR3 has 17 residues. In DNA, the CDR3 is TGCGCCAGCAACCTGTTGGTTTCTGGAGTTAGCAATCAGCCCCAGCATTTT. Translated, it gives CASNLLVSGVSNQPQHF.

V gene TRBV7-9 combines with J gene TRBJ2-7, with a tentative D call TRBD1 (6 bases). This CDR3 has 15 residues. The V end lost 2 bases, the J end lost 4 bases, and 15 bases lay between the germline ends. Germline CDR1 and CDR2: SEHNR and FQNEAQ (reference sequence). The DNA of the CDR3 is TGTGCCAGCAGCTTACCACAGGGAAGTGAGTACGAGCAGTACTTC. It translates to CASSLPQGSEYEQYF.

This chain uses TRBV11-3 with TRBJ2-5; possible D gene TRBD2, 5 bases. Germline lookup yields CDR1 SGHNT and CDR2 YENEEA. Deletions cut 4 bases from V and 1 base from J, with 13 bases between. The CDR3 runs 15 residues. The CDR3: CASSSSGRGQETQYF. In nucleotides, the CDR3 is TGTGCCAGCAGCTCCTCTGGTCGGGGCCAAGAGACCCAGTACTTC.

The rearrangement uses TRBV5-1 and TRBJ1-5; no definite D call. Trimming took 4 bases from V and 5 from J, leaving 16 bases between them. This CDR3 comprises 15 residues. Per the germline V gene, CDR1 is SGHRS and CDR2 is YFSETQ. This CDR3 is CASSGARISDQPQHF. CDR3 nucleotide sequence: TGCGCCAGCAGCGGAGCAAGGATTTCTGATCAGCCCCAGCATTTT.

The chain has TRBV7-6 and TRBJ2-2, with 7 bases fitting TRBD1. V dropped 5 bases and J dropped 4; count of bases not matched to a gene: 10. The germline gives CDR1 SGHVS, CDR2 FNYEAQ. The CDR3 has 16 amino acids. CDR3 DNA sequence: TGTGCCAGCAGCGGAGACAGGGACGTTACCACCGGGGAGCTGTTTTTT. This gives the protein CASSGDRDVTTGELFF.

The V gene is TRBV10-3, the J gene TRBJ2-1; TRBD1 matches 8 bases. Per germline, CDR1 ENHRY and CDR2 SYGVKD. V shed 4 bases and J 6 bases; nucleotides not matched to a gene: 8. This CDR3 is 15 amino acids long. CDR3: CAISVGTGGRNEQFF. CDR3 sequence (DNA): TGTGCCATCAGTGTCGGTACAGGGGGTCGCAATGAGCAGTTCTTC.

The CDR3 region is CASSRTSNNEQFF. As DNA, the CDR3 is TGTGCCAGCAGCCGAACTAGCAACAATGAGCAGTTCTTC. The genes are TRBV6-5 and TRBJ2-1; a weak D match, TRBD2 (6 bases). Germline values: CDR1 MNHEY, CDR2 SVGAGI. V was pared by 6 bases and J by 5 bases, with 11 bases between. CDR3 length equals 13 residues.